The next 3 T cell receptor beta chains were all read from a single sample in a study of beta chain features in type 1 diabetes. The antigens for these receptors are not known. Since all of the isolated RNA was reverse transcribed, expressed TCRB transcripts were what got sequenced. Method: immunoSEQ multiplex PCR; TCRdb's copy keeps in-frame clones and lacks some. The sample lists fewer than 350,000 clones, approximately 15% occurring once. Study results and limitations: TCRB CDR3s were moderately but significantly shorter in Type 1 diabetes patients in all four CD4+ subsets.

The source material was naive CD4+ T cells from blood. Source of these receptors: a man aged 18-30 years with type 1 diabetes.

This clone was seen a few times. The chain uses TRBV7-6 and TRBJ2-7, with D possibly matching TRBD2 (5 bases). V lost 0 bases to trimming and J lost 7 bases, with 13 bases between them. Germline values: CDR1 SGHVS, CDR2 FNYEAQ. There are 14 residues in the CDR3. This chain's CDR3 is CASSLARQSGEQYF. DNA of the CDR3: TGTGCCAGCAGCTTAGCGAGGCAATCGGGGGAGCAGTACTTC.

The chain recombines TRBV13 with TRBJ2-6; D unclear. V shed 9 bases and J shed 2 bases, with 8 bases lying between them. The CDR3 sequence is 13 residues long. CDR1 is PRHDT, CDR2 FYEKMQ, per germline (reference sequence). The DNA for the CDR3 is TGTGCCAGTCGATACACTGGGGCCAACGTCCTGACTTTC. This encodes CASRYTGANVLTF.

The J gene is TRBJ2-1, the V gene TRBV14; TRBD2 matches at 7 bases. The CDR3 runs to 18 residues. The ends lost 1 base at V and 8 bases at J; junction bases unmatched: 17. The V gene's germline CDR1 is SGHDN and CDR2 FVKESK. In DNA form, the CDR3 reads TGTGCCAGCAGCCAAGTTCGAGTGCGGGGGTTTTATGGAGATGAGCAGTTCTTC. This codes for CASSQVRVRGFYGDEQFF.